What follows describes a single T cell receptor beta chain. Study processing details: Estimates of nucleated cell counts were drawn from the amplification of reference gene primers. Method: immunoSEQ multiplex PCR; TCRdb's copy keeps in-frame clones and lacks some. V, J and clone size are those of that table, while D and trimming were read from the DNA. Of about 330,000 clones in the sample, 88% were seen once. The record originates from a study of blood T cell repertoires in COVID-19. Overall study context: Samples taken during acute and convalescent COVID-19 were collected in the United States, Italy and Spain. T cells, B-cell-depleted T cells, or PBMCs provided the cDNA or gDNA that served as material.

Specimen: peripheral blood. The sequence came from a woman aged 50 to 60 with active or convalescent COVID-19.

The CDR3 DNA is TGTGCCAGCAGTGACTTGGGGGGACTCGAGCAGTACTTC. It is translated as CASSDLGGLEQYF. The chain is built from TRBV12-3 or TRBV12-4 and TRBJ2-7, with D possibly matching TRBD2 (6 bases). V gave up 5 bases and J gave up 6 bases, with 14 bases separating them. The length of the CDR3 is 13 residues.